The rows below give T cell receptor beta chains drawn from one sample of a study of cytomegalovirus exposure and HLA in healthy donors. The protocol was immunoSEQ multiplex PCR, while the TCRdb copy is restricted to in-frame clones and leaves out a portion. The table shows approximately 130,000 clones, with more than 70% occurring only once. Sequencing was carried out using PBMCs. These receptors all come from a man aged 45-65 years in good health and CMV-seropositive. Both conserved end residues are part of each CDR3. A D gene is named only where the DNA matches it firmly. A clone size is listed for some rows: how often the clone was seen (once, few, many), or a class if it is expanded.

TRBV27	TRBD1	TRBJ2-7	-	CASRSRDRHYEQYF	TGTGCCAGCAGGAGCCGGGACAGACACTACGAGCAGTACTTC
TRBV5-1	TRBD1	TRBJ2-2	-	CASSPGQGAGELFF	TGCGCCAGCAGCCCGGGACAGGGGGCCGGGGAGCTGTTTTTT
TRBV5-1	TRBD1	TRBJ1-3	-	CASSLPPGQGRYVGNTIYF	TGCGCCAGCAGCTTGCCTCCGGGACAGGGGCGTTACGTAGGAAACACCATATATTTT
TRBV29-1	-	TRBJ2-5	-	CSVQRRNWETQYF	TGCAGCGTGCAGAGGCGCAATTGGGAGACCCAGTACTTC
TRBV6-1	TRBD1	TRBJ1-4	-	CASRLTGVSEELFF	TGTGCCAGCAGGCTGACAGGGGTGAGTGAGGAACTGTTTTTT
TRBV5-6	TRBD2	TRBJ2-1	-	CASSPSEKGLVREQFF	TGTGCCAGCAGCCCCTCTGAGAAGGGACTAGTAAGGGAGCAGTTCTTC
TRBV6-1	-	TRBJ1-2	-	CAGTPGRQNYGYTF	TGTGCCGGGACACCGGGACGGCAGAACTATGGCTACACCTTC
TRBV5-1	TRBD1	TRBJ1-4	once	CASSMTGVTNEKLFF	TGCGCCAGCAGCATGACAGGGGTAACTAATGAAAAACTGTTTTTT
TRBV4-1	-	TRBJ1-2	-	CASSQDGKGGVGGYTF	TGCGCCAGCAGCCAAGATGGTAAGGGAGGAGTAGGTGGCTACACCTTC
TRBV29-1	TRBD1	TRBJ2-5	-	CSVTGEEETQYF	TGCAGCGTGACAGGGGAGGAAGAGACCCAGTACTTC
TRBV7-7	-	TRBJ2-1	-	CASSLAESGEQFF	TGTGCTAGCAGCTTAGCCGAATCGGGGGAGCAGTTCTTC
TRBV11-2	TRBD2	TRBJ2-5	-	CASSSGLAGTSEGQYF	TGTGCCAGCAGCTCAGGACTAGCGGGGACCTCAGAAGGCCAGTACTTC
TRBV11-3	TRBD2	TRBJ2-3	-	CASSPRGTSGRAF	TGTGCCAGCAGCCCTCGGGGGACTAGCGGGAGGGCCTTT
TRBV18	TRBD2	TRBJ2-2	-	CASYLPRGGQDTGELFF	TGTGCCAGCTACCTTCCCCGCGGGGGGCAGGACACCGGGGAGCTGTTTTTT
TRBV9	TRBD1	TRBJ1-5	-	CASSVGQGRDKPQHF	TGTGCCAGCAGCGTAGGACAGGGACGTGATAAGCCCCAGCATTTT
TRBV7-9	-	TRBJ2-7	-	CASSTLREQYF	TGTGCCAGCAGCACCCTTCGGGAGCAGTACTTC
TRBV2	TRBD1	TRBJ2-5	-	CASSDPRGSGETQYF	TGTGCCAGCAGTGATCCCAGGGGGTCGGGAGAGACCCAGTACTTC
TRBV18	TRBD1	TRBJ1-1	few	CASSLGQPTEAFF	TGTGCCAGCTCATTGGGACAGCCCACTGAGGCTTTCTTT
TRBV5-6	TRBD1	TRBJ1-4	-	CASSRRQGGNEKLFF	TGTGCCAGCAGCCGACGACAGGGGGGAAATGAAAAACTGTTTTTT
TRBV6-6	-	TRBJ2-3	-	CASARETDTQYF	TGTGCCAGTGCGCGCGAGACAGATACGCAGTATTTT
TRBV11-2	-	TRBJ1-4	-	CASSHRQLNEKLFF	TGTGCCAGCAGCCACCGACAGCTTAATGAAAAACTGTTTTTT
TRBV7-9	-	TRBJ1-1	few	CASSPDGLEAFF	TGTGCCAGCAGCCCTGACGGACTTGAAGCTTTCTTT
TRBV5-6	TRBD1	TRBJ1-3	-	CASSPGQGRNTIYF	TGTGCCAGCAGCCCGGGACAGGGTCGAAACACCATATATTTT
TRBV7-8	-	TRBJ1-1	-	CASRSTGSRDTEAFF	TGTGCCAGCAGATCTACTGGAAGCAGGGACACTGAAGCTTTCTTT
TRBV2	TRBD1	TRBJ2-4	-	CASSGDREGDRNIQYF	TGTGCCAGCAGCGGGGACAGGGAGGGGGACAGAAACATTCAGTACTTC
TRBV9	-	TRBJ1-1	-	CASSVAEAAVTEAFF	TGTGCCAGCAGCGTAGCTGAGGCCGCCGTGACTGAAGCTTTCTTT
TRBV25-1	-	TRBJ2-7	-	CASSEYGGSYEQYF	TGTGCCAGCAGTGAATATGGAGGGAGCTACGAGCAGTACTTC
TRBV6-6	TRBD1	TRBJ2-7	-	CASSYPGQGGEQYF	TGTGCCAGCAGTTACCCGGGACAGGGTGGAGAGCAGTACTTC
TRBV7-6	-	TRBJ2-7	-	CASSLMSGPSYEQYF	TGTGCCAGCAGCTTAATGAGCGGGCCTTCCTACGAGCAGTACTTC
TRBV4-1	TRBD1	TRBJ1-1	few	CASSQGGRDTEAFF	TGTGCCAGCAGCCAAGGGGGCAGGGACACTGAAGCTTTCTTT
TRBV10-3	-	TRBJ2-5	-	CAISEVTGRETQYF	TGTGCCATCAGTGAGGTTACGGGTCGAGAGACCCAGTACTTC
TRBV28	TRBD1	TRBJ1-2	-	CASSLGQGAGGYTF	TGTGCCAGCAGTTTGGGACAGGGGGCCGGTGGCTACACCTTC
TRBV6-1	TRBD2	TRBJ2-1	once	CASSAVAGPSSYNEQFF	TGTGCCAGCAGTGCCGTAGCGGGGCCTAGCTCCTACAATGAGCAGTTCTTC
TRBV6-1	TRBD1	TRBJ2-7	-	CASSEYGTGFFEQYF	TGTGCCAGCAGTGAATATGGGACAGGGTTCTTCGAGCAGTACTTC
TRBV11-1	TRBD2	TRBJ2-7	-	CASSVAGGGYEQYF	TGTGCCAGCAGCGTAGCGGGAGGGGGTTACGAGCAGTACTTC
TRBV9	-	TRBJ2-1	-	CASSLSGDTLTNEQFF	TGTGCCAGCAGCCTATCTGGGGACACCCTTACTAATGAGCAGTTCTTC
TRBV5-4	TRBD1	TRBJ1-1	-	CASSRGTGAATEAFF	TGTGCCAGCAGCCGCGGGACAGGGGCAGCCACTGAAGCTTTCTTT
TRBV11-3	TRBD1	TRBJ2-7	-	CASRLTGGADEQYF	TGTGCCAGCAGATTGACAGGGGGCGCGGACGAGCAGTACTTC
TRBV15	TRBD1	TRBJ2-5	-	CATSPTGRETQYF	TGTGCCACCAGCCCGACAGGGCGGGAGACCCAGTACTTC
TRBV27	TRBD1	TRBJ2-6	-	CASSLSGTGGSGANVLTF	TGTGCCAGCAGTTTATCCGGGACAGGGGGCTCTGGGGCCAACGTCCTGACTTTC
TRBV6-5	TRBD1	TRBJ1-1	-	CASRDREVEAFF	TGTGCCAGCAGAGACAGGGAGGTCGAAGCTTTCTTT
TRBV19	TRBD2	TRBJ2-3	-	CASSGGSGSGADTQYF	TGTGCCAGTAGTGGAGGAAGCGGGAGCGGGGCAGATACGCAGTATTTT
TRBV19	TRBD2	TRBJ2-2	-	CASSRRGGRAGELFF	TGTGCCAGTAGTCGGCGGGGGGGCCGCGCCGGGGAGCTGTTTTTT